This T cell receptor beta chain appears in the sequencing data of a study of preoperative IRX-2 immunotherapy in early breast cancer. The method was immunoSEQ multiplex PCR; TCRdb's version includes in-frame clones alone and lacks a portion of them. The sample records over 25,000 clones, about four fifths being singletons. The CDR3 covers 12 residues. Germline V CDR1 and CDR2: SQVTM, ANQGSEA. Treatment: preoperative locoregional IRX-2 cytokine immunotherapy. Samples came from a phase Ib trial of preoperative locoregional IRX-2 cytokine immunotherapy. The gene calls are TRBV29-1 and TRBJ2-2; either TRBD1 or TRBD2 may fit D (6 bases each). This sequence was found in a human donor with breast cancer. The starting material was lymph node tissue, obtained from a patient treated with IRX-2 immunotherapy. Written as DNA, the CDR3 is TGCACCGGAGGGGGGCCCACCGGGGAGCTGTTTTTT. Residues: CTGGGPTGELFF.